This T cell receptor (beta chain) was profiled in a study of blood T cell repertoires in COVID-19. The germline gives CDR1 MGHRA, CDR2 YSYEKL. With V trimmed by 0 bases and J by 6 bases, 7 bases remained unmatched. This CDR3 has 15 amino acids. The data were produced by immunoSEQ multiplex PCR, yet TCRdb's version contains in-frame clones alone and is incomplete. The profile covers around 300,000 clones, with 89% appearing a single time and 0.94% taken by the ten largest. This chain links TRBV4-1 with TRBJ2-7, with 8 bases matching TRBD1. The receptor was isolated from a woman in her thirties or forties who had recovered from COVID-19. Material for sequencing was peripheral blood. DNA of the CDR3: TGCGCCAGCAGCCAAGATCTTTCAGGGGGCGGCGAGCAGTACTTC. The encoded protein is CASSQDLSGGGEQYF.